This T cell receptor beta chain was recovered during a study of cytomegalovirus exposure and HLA in healthy donors. The study, taken as a whole, reports: In a later analysis, the majority of CMV-associated beta chains seemingly showed HLA restriction.

Vbeta (60) and Jbeta (13) primers were used in the PCR. The method was immunoSEQ multiplex PCR; TCRdb's version includes in-frame clones alone and lacks a portion of them. The repertoire holds about 150,000 clones, with 76% as singletons. The CDR3 covers 14 residues. The V gene lost 0 bases and the J gene lost 3 bases, with 8 bases spanning the gap. CDR1 MGHRA and CDR2 YSYEKL come from the germline V gene. This clone was counted a few times. Its antigen is not identified. This TCR was sampled from a woman in her forties in good health and CMV-seronegative. Input material: PBMCs. The chain combines TRBV4-1 with TRBJ1-1; a possible D gene is TRBD1 (6 bases). The CDR3 region is CASSQDRGDTEAFF. DNA for the CDR3: TGCGCCAGCAGCCAAGACAGGGGAGACACTGAAGCTTTCTTT.